The next 26 T cell receptor beta chains were all read from a single sample in a study of metastatic and nonmetastatic thyroid tumors. Among the patients, none had received any treatment before thyroid surgery. TCRdb used MiXCR to call clones anew from the PCR reads. This table holds around 15,000 clones, approximately 24% found once. The sample was tumor tissue. The source is a male donor with papillary thyroid cancer or a benign thyroid nodule (not recorded which). Some clones in this sample may be carry-over from other donors' samples.

In its sample, this clone was seen many times. Other DNA variants within this sample encode the same CDR3. This chain joins TRBV9 and TRBJ2-7; 7 bases fit TRBD1. The V gene end was trimmed by 4 bases and the J gene end by 3 bases; junction bases not matched to a gene: 16. Germline assignment: CDR1 SGDLS and CDR2 YYNGEE. This CDR3 spans 17 amino acids. The chain's CDR3 is CASSPGTEFSRFYEQYF. DNA for the CDR3: TGTGCCAGCAGCCCAGGGACAGAGTTCTCTCGTTTCTACGAGCAGTACTTC.

This clone was seen many times. The chain joins TRBV20-1 to TRBJ2-1; no firm D call. V was pared by 0 bases and J by 1 base, with 7 bases between. CDR3 length: 14 amino acids. Germline V gene lookup returns CDR1 DFQATT and CDR2 SNEGSKA (reference sequence). The chain's CDR3 is CSARDWLSYNEQFF. In nucleotides, the CDR3 is TGCAGTGCTAGAGATTGGTTATCCTACAATGAGCAGTTCTTC.

There are many counts of this clone. This chain links TRBV15 with TRBJ1-3; D is uncertain. The CDR3 has 15 residues. V was trimmed by 4 bases and J by 4 bases, leaving 14 bases between them. Looked up from germline, CDR1 is LNHNV and CDR2 is YYDKDF (reference sequence). The CDR3 sequence: CATSNDGRGGNTIYF. CDR3 in DNA: TGTGCCACCAGCAATGACGGACGAGGCGGAAACACCATATATTTT.

V is TRBV12-3 or TRBV12-4 and J is TRBJ2-2; D is ambiguous. V was clipped by 7 bases and J by 2 bases, with 11 bases between them. CDR3 length equals 14 residues. For the CDR3, the DNA is TGTGCCAGCACCTTAGGATTTAACACCGGGGAGCTGTTTTTT. This sequence encodes CASTLGFNTGELFF.

Ten or more counts support this clone. The same CDR3 also results from other DNA sequences found in this sample. The chain uses TRBV10-3 and TRBJ2-7, with D possibly TRBD2 on 6 matching bases. CDR3 length equals 15 residues. From germline, CDR1 is ENHRY and CDR2 SYGVKD. Between the trimmed V and J ends, which lost 1 base and 2 bases, there was a span of 12 bases. As DNA, the CDR3 is TGTGCCATCAGTGAGTGGAGGGTCTTCACCTACGAGCAGTACTTC. Protein sequence: CAISEWRVFTYEQYF.

This clone has only a few counts. The rearrangement joins TRBV28 to TRBJ2-1; weak D call: TRBD2 (5 bases). V lost 7 bases to trimming and J lost 10 bases, with 17 bases between them. Germline values: CDR1 MDHEN, CDR2 SYDVKM. The CDR3 totals 13 residues. This CDR3 reads CASTPSGGEEQFF. The CDR3 coding sequence is TGTGCCAGCACCCCCTCTGGAGGCGAAGAGCAGTTCTTC.

As for this clone: Germline is not matched at one junction end, which may reflect a read error. The CDR3 region has the DNA TGTGCCAGCAGCGTCGGGCAAGGGGGGAATTCACCCATCCACTTT. It is translated as CASSVGQGGNSPIHF. The chain is built from TRBV6-1 and TRBJ1-6; a weak D match, TRBD1 (6 bases). CDR3 size: 15 residues. The germline V gene encodes CDR1 MNHNS and CDR2 SASEGT.

In this sample, this clone turned up many times. The V gene is TRBV15, the J gene TRBJ2-7, with 8 bases that match TRBD1. V trimming: 1 base; J trimming: 4 bases; junction bases outside the gene matches: 3. The CDR3 covers 14 residues. Germline assignment: CDR1 LNHNV and CDR2 YYDKDF (reference sequence). CDR3 DNA: TGTGCCACCAGCAGAGGATACAGGGGGTACGAGCAGTACTTC. This encodes CATSRGYRGYEQYF.

For the CDR3, the DNA is TGTGCCAGCAGTTTATTGACAAAGTACTTC. Its protein is CASSLLTKYF. The J gene is TRBJ2-5, the V gene TRBV27, with D uncertain. This CDR3 contains 10 residues. CDR1 is MNHEY and CDR2 is SMNVEV in the germline V gene (reference sequence). Deletions cut 1 base from V and 12 bases from J, with 6 bases between.

In this sample, this clone turned up many times. The chain couples TRBV5-5 to TRBJ2-1; D uncertain. This CDR3 has 12 amino acids. CDR1 is SGHKS and CDR2 is YYEKEE in the germline V gene (reference sequence). Trimming cost V 4 bases and J 4 bases, with 6 bases left between them. The CDR3 is CASSNSYNEQFF. CDR3 coding DNA: TGTGCCAGCAGCAACTCGTACAATGAGCAGTTCTTC.

On this clone itself: The junction differs from germline at one of its ends, possibly a read error. The rearrangement joins TRBV28 to TRBJ2-6, with 8 bases matching TRBD2. The CDR3 is 17 amino acids. Germline V gives CDR1 MDHEN, CDR2 SYDVKM. CDR3 sequence (DNA): TGTGCCAGCGCTCGGGGGGGCGCGATATCTGGGTCCAACGTCCTGACTTTC. It is translated as CASARGGAISGSNVLTF.

This clone appeared many times. V and J are TRBV2 and TRBJ2-7, with 12 bases fitting TRBD2. Germline V gives CDR1 SNHLY, CDR2 FYNNEI. The CDR3 contains 13 residues. With V trimmed by 11 bases and J by 4 bases, 6 bases remained unmatched. CDR3 DNA: TGTGCCGGAAGACTAGCGGGAGAGTACGAGCAGTACTTC. This gives the protein CAGRLAGEYEQYF.

This chain connects TRBV6-2 or TRBV6-3 to TRBJ2-7; D is perhaps TRBD2 (7 bases). This CDR3 is built from 15 residues. Germline V gene lookup returns CDR1 MNHEY and CDR2 SVGEGT. V was trimmed by 2 bases and J by 0 bases, leaving 11 bases between them. CDR3 residues: CASSYRGAASYEQYF. Written as DNA, the CDR3 is TGTGCCAGCAGTTACCGGGGGGCAGCCTCCTACGAGCAGTACTTC.

In this sample, this clone turned up a few times. The CDR3 DNA sequence: TGTGCCAGCAGTTACATTAGACAGGGCGACGAGCAGTACTTC. Amino acid sequence: CASSYIRQGDEQYF. This chain joins TRBV6-5 and TRBJ2-7; 7 nucleotides match TRBD1. Per the germline V gene, CDR1 is MNHEY and CDR2 is SVGAGI. V dropped 2 bases and J dropped 5; count of bases not matched to a gene: 6. This CDR3 has 14 residues.

This clone came up many times. The V and J genes are TRBV12-3 or TRBV12-4 and TRBJ1-2; no clear D. V was pared by 6 bases and J by 3 bases, with 5 bases between. This CDR3 comprises 11 residues. CDR3 sequence reads: CASRLYYGYTF. CDR3 coding DNA: TGTGCCAGCAGACTTTACTATGGCTACACCTTC.

This clone showed up many times. The chain links TRBV10-2 to TRBJ2-3; 10 nucleotides align to TRBD2. Germline V gives CDR1 WSHSY, CDR2 SAAADI. The CDR3 spans 14 residues. Trimming took 4 bases from V and 4 from J; bases not matched to a gene: 2. The CDR3 DNA reads as TGCGCCAGCAGTGGAAGCGGGAGGGCAGATACGCAGTATTTT. This codes for CASSGSGRADTQYF.

There are many counts of this clone. CDR3 in amino acids: CASSFTSGRYNEQFF. DNA for the CDR3: TGTGCCAGCAGCTTCACTAGCGGGAGGTACAATGAGCAGTTCTTC. The genes are TRBV5-4 and TRBJ2-1; 12 positions match TRBD2. Germline CDR1 and CDR2: SGHNT and YYREEE (reference sequence). V gave up 2 bases and J gave up 4 bases; unmatched junction bases: 1. The CDR3 contains 15 residues.

Many counts were recorded for this clone. The chain couples TRBV3-1 to TRBJ2-2, with D possibly TRBD1 on 5 matching bases. The CDR3 consists of 17 residues. V was clipped by 5 bases and J by 5 bases, with 21 bases between them. The germline V gene encodes CDR1 LGHDT and CDR2 YNNKEL (reference sequence). CDR3 DNA sequence: TGTGCCAGCAGCTCGCAGACAGCCCATTATGGAACCGGGGAGCTGTTTTTT. This translates into CASSSQTAHYGTGELFF. The full variable domain, its missing parts supplied by reference TRBV3-1 and TRBJ2-2, is DTAVSQTPKYLVTQMGNDKSIKCEQNLGHDTMYWYKQDSKKFLKIMFSYNNKELIINETVPNRFSPKSPDKAHLNLHINSLELGDSAVYFCASSSQTAHYGTGELFFGEGSRLTVL.

The table lists this clone with many counts. The J gene is TRBJ2-5, the V gene TRBV7-6, with D hard to call. The CDR3 runs 14 residues. Germline values: CDR1 SGHVS, CDR2 FNYEAQ. Trimming cost V 1 base and J 1 base, with 7 bases left between them. The CDR3 sequence is CASSLEPAQETQYF. CDR3 nucleotide sequence: TGTGCCAGCAGCTTAGAGCCGGCCCAAGAGACCCAGTACTTC.

The sample holds a few counts of this clone. This sequence joins TRBV18 and TRBJ1-3, with D tentatively TRBD1 (5 bases). V lost 5 bases and J 4 bases, leaving 15 bases between the germline ends. The CDR3 is 15 residues long. Germline loops: CDR1 KGHSH, CDR2 LQKENI. CDR3 region: CASSAGTAQGNTIYF. As DNA, the CDR3 is TGTGCCAGCTCAGCGGGGACGGCCCAGGGAAACACCATATATTTT.

The sample holds many counts of this clone. V gene TRBV18 combines with J gene TRBJ2-2; D is uncertain. This CDR3 is 12 amino acids long. V lost 4 bases to trimming and J lost 4 bases, with 4 bases between them. Looked up from germline, CDR1 is KGHSH and CDR2 is LQKENI. The chain's CDR3 is CASSHITGELFF. The CDR3 DNA is TGTGCCAGCTCACACATCACCGGGGAGCTGTTTTTT.

For this clone: This may be a read error, as it is one base from a much larger clone. Other DNA sequences in the same sample also yield this CDR3. The CDR3 region is CASSLGGVANSNQPQHF. CDR3 bases: TGTGCCAGCAGCCTGGGGGGGGTTGCAAATAGCAATCAGCCCCAGCATTTT. The gene calls are TRBV7-6 and TRBJ1-5; D perhaps matches TRBD1 (5 bases). The CDR3 spans 17 residues. Germline CDR1 reads SGHVS; CDR2 reads FNYEAQ. Trimming pared 5 bases from V and 0 bases from J, leaving 17 bases between.

The genes are TRBV20-1 and TRBJ2-1, with TRBD2 matching over 9 bases. This CDR3 has 14 amino acids. Germline assignment: CDR1 DFQATT and CDR2 SNEGSKA (reference sequence). V trimming: 6 bases; J trimming: 4 bases; junction bases outside the gene matches: 7. The DNA of the CDR3 is TGCAGTGCAGAGGCGGGAGGGCCTTACAATGAGCAGTTCTTC. Translated: CSAEAGGPYNEQFF.

This clone was observed many times. This CDR3 reads CAISESPQGQPQHF. CDR3 DNA: TGTGCCATCAGTGAGTCCCCCCAAGGTCAGCCCCAGCATTTT. This rearrangement joins TRBV10-3 to TRBJ1-5; D is uncertain. Per germline, CDR1 ENHRY and CDR2 SYGVKD. This CDR3 has 14 amino acids. V was pared by 0 bases and J by 6 bases, with 9 bases between.

The chain's CDR3 is CASSLAGLAYEQYF. The CDR3 DNA reads as TGTGCCAGCAGCTTAGCAGGACTAGCCTACGAGCAGTACTTC. The chain combines TRBV11-1 with TRBJ2-7, with 7 bases lining up with TRBD2. V lost 0 bases, J lost 2 bases, and 1 base stayed unmatched. The germline V gene has CDR1 SGHAT and CDR2 FQDESV (reference sequence). CDR3 length: 14 residues.

In regard to this clone: Germline and junction disagree at one end, which may indicate a read error. The rearrangement links TRBV5-1 to TRBJ2-3, with no clear D. CDR1 and CDR2 (germline): SGHRS, YFSETQ. This CDR3 has 13 amino acids. The CDR3 DNA reads as TGCGCCAGCAGCTTGTGGCCCGGAGATACTCAGTATTTT. It encodes CASSLWPGDTQYF. Variable domain in full (rest from reference TRBV5-1 and TRBJ2-3): KAGVTQTPRYLIKTRGQQVTLSCSPISGHRSVSWYQQTPGQGLQFLFEYFSETQRNKGNFPGRFSGRQFSNSRSEMNVSTLELGDSALYLCASSLWPGDTQYFGPGTRLTVL.